This TCR beta chain is from a study of immune characterization of retroperitoneal liposarcoma. The germline V gene encodes CDR1 SGHAT and CDR2 FQNNGV. The CDR3 has 16 amino acids. V dropped 2 bases and J dropped 4; count of bases not matched to a gene: 6. TCRdb ran MiXCR on the PCR reads and lists one entry per CDR3 protein. In the table there are about 18,000 distinct CDR3 sequences, under 45% of which are singletons. The gene calls are TRBV11-2 and TRBJ2-1; 9 bases match TRBD2. The specimen was blood. This clonotype was sampled from a male donor with retroperitoneal liposarcoma. CDR3 loop: CASSLPPSGVYNEQFF. In nucleotides, the CDR3 is TGTGCCAGCAGCTTACCCCCTAGCGGGGTATACAATGAGCAGTTCTTC.